This TCR beta chain was identified during a study of blood T cell repertoires in COVID-19. Across the study: COVID-19 samples, acute and convalescent, were from the United States, Italy and Spain.

In the original analysis: Nucleated cell counts were estimated from reference gene primer amplification. Clones were sequenced by immunoSEQ multiplex PCR, and TCRdb holds only the in-frame ones, with some missing. V, J and clone size are those of that table, while D and trimming were read from the DNA. The table lists 300,000 to 350,000 clones, under 90% of them singletons, with 2.9% in the top ten. V was shortened by 0 bases and J by 6 bases, with 11 bases between the two germline ends. The CDR3 length is 13 residues. Per germline, CDR1 GTSNPN and CDR2 SVGIG (reference sequence). Specimen: peripheral blood. This rearrangement joins TRBV30 to TRBJ1-2; D gene unclear. The clonotype originates from a woman aged 25 to 39 with COVID-19, enrolled during active disease. The CDR3 protein is CAWSVGEGNGYTF. For the CDR3, the DNA is TGTGCCTGGAGTGTAGGAGAAGGAAATGGCTACACCTTC.